The 16 T cell receptor beta chains below all came from one sample that was sequenced in a study of T cells in Graves' hyperthyroidism and ophthalmopathy. What was amplified from RNA transcripts were TCR beta CDR3 regions. The study used the HTBI primer set for a first-round RT-PCR of the TCR CDR3. TCRdb passed the multiplex PCR reads through MiXCR, listing each CDR3 protein once. The sample holds 550,000 to 700,000 distinct CDR3 sequences, 40% to 55% seen once. Sequencing was carried out using peripheral blood or thyroid tissue (not recorded which). These receptors all stem from an adult woman with Graves' disease, either hyperthyroidism or ophthalmopathy (not recorded which).

The rearrangement joins TRBV28 to TRBJ1-2; D is possibly TRBD1 (5 bases). The V gene's germline CDR1 is MDHEN and CDR2 SYDVKM. The CDR3 has 11 residues. Trimming took off 4 bases at V and 7 bases at J, with 7 bases between the two ends. CDR3: CASSSRAGYTF. The CDR3 DNA follows: TGTGCCAGCAGTTCCAGGGCTGGCTACACCTTC.

The table lists this clonotype with many counts. The chain has TRBV15 and TRBJ2-6; D remains unclear. V gave up 3 bases and J gave up 1 base, with 4 bases separating them. CDR3 size: 14 residues. The V gene's germline CDR1 is LNHNV and CDR2 YYDKDF (reference sequence). DNA of the CDR3: TGTGCCACCAGCAGTTTGTCTGGGGCCAACGTCCTGACTTTC. This gives the protein CATSSLSGANVLTF.

The rearrangement joins TRBV2 to TRBJ1-5, with no clear D. The CDR3 sequence is 14 residues long. Per germline, CDR1 SNHLY and CDR2 FYNNEI. Trimming took 4 bases from V and 11 from J, leaving 18 bases between them. CDR3 region: CASSVSASQETQHF. CDR3 in DNA: TGTGCCAGCAGTGTTTCCGCCTCCCAAGAGACCCAGCATTTT. Looking up the rest from reference TRBV2 and TRBJ1-5 gives the full variable domain: EPEVTQTPSHQVTQMGQEVILRCVPISNHLYFYWYRQILGQKVEFLVSFYNNEISEKSEIFDDQFSVERPDGSNFTLKIRSTKLEDSAMYFCASSVSASQETQHFGDGTRLSIL.

The chain joins TRBV7-9 to TRBJ1-4; D not certain. Per the germline V gene, CDR1 is SEHNR and CDR2 is FQNEAQ (reference sequence). The ends were cut back, 2 bases at V and 4 bases at J, with 8 bases in the middle. This CDR3 region has 14 residues. The CDR3 DNA is TGTGCCAGCAGCTTACCGGGATTTAATGAAAAACTGTTTTTT. Translating it yields CASSLPGFNEKLFF.

This chain connects TRBV14 to TRBJ2-3; a weak D match, TRBD2 (6 bases). Trimming stripped 4 bases from V and 1 base from J, with 9 bases between. Germline V gene sequence: CDR1 SGHDN, CDR2 FVKESK. The CDR3 totals 14 residues. The CDR3 nucleotides are TGTGCCAGCAGCCGGGACTTCCGCACAGATACGCAGTATTTT. Its protein product is CASSRDFRTDTQYF.

The rearrangement links TRBV7-2 to TRBJ2-5, with TRBD2 as a possible D gene (6 bases). V was trimmed by 3 bases and J by 9 bases, leaving 17 bases between them. CDR1 is SGHTA and CDR2 is FQGNSA in the germline V gene. CDR3 length equals 14 residues. DNA of the CDR3: TGTGCCAGCAGCTTTGGAGGGTCCGAATTGGCCCAGTACTTC. It encodes CASSFGGSELAQYF. Together with reference TRBV7-2 and TRBJ2-5, the CDR3 gives the full variable domain: GAGVSQSPSNKVTEKGKDVELRCDPISGHTALYWYRQSLGQGLEFLIYFQGNSAPDKSGLPSDRFSAERTGGSVSTLTIQRTQQEDSAVYLCASSFGGSELAQYFGPGTRLLVL.

This sequence joins TRBV5-1 and TRBJ2-6; TRBD1 is a possible D gene (5 bases). CDR3 size: 15 residues. Germline lookup yields CDR1 SGHRS and CDR2 YFSETQ. V lost 2 bases and J 1 base, leaving 7 bases between the germline ends. CDR3 nucleotide sequence: TGCGCCAGCAGCTTTCGACAGTCTGGGGCCAACGTCCTGACTTTC. Its protein is CASSFRQSGANVLTF.

CDR3 loop: CSASLDEGRVGDTEAFF. CDR3 DNA: TGCAGTGCTAGCTTAGATGAGGGCAGGGTCGGGGACACTGAAGCTTTCTTT. The chain employs TRBV20-1 and TRBJ1-1; D may be TRBD1 (5 bases). Between the trimmed V and J ends, which lost 3 bases and 3 bases, there was a span of 23 bases. Germline lookup yields CDR1 DFQATT and CDR2 SNEGSKA (reference sequence). The CDR3 totals 17 residues.

This clonotype showed up many times. The V gene is TRBV19, the J gene TRBJ1-1, with 7 bases matching TRBD1. CDR3 length: 15 amino acids. Germline CDR1 reads LNHDA; CDR2 reads SQIVND (reference sequence). V lost 5 bases and J lost 3; bases outside the gene matches: 9. The CDR3 is CASSGRGLLYTEAFF. Here the CDR3 DNA reads TGTGCCAGTAGTGGCAGGGGGTTGCTGTACACTGAAGCTTTCTTT.

The chain links TRBV29-1 to TRBJ1-2; D gene ambiguous. The CDR3 length is 13 residues. CDR1 and CDR2 from the germline V gene are SQVTM and ANQGSEA. The V end lost 3 bases, the J end lost 7 bases, and 15 bases lay between the germline ends. CDR3: CSVEWRGPLGYTF. CDR3 DNA sequence: TGCAGCGTTGAGTGGAGAGGCCCTCTTGGCTACACCTTC.

The DNA for the CDR3 is TGCAGTGCCACTCGGGGGGGTCTGGCGGCTTTCTTT. It encodes CSATRGGLAAFF. The chain couples TRBV20-1 to TRBJ1-1; TRBD1 is a possible D gene (5 bases). The germline V gene encodes CDR1 DFQATT and CDR2 SNEGSKA (reference sequence). The CDR3 runs to 12 residues. Trimming took off 6 bases at V and 11 bases at J, with 19 bases between the two ends.

The CDR3 spells CASTPSGTGSFYNQPQHF. Here the CDR3 DNA reads TGTGCCAGCACCCCATCGGGGACAGGGTCCTTTTACAATCAGCCCCAGCATTTT. The chain couples TRBV9 to TRBJ1-5; 9 nucleotides match TRBD1. CDR3 length equals 18 residues. The J segment lost 3 bases and the V segment lost 6 bases, leaving 16 bases of the junction unmatched. Germline V gene sequence: CDR1 SGDLS, CDR2 YYNGEE. Full variable domain (rest looked up from reference TRBV9 and TRBJ1-5): DSGVTQTPKHLITATGQRVTLRCSPRSGDLSVYWYQQSLDQGLQFLIQYYNGEERAKGNILERFSAQQFPDLHSELNLSSLELGDSALYFCASTPSGTGSFYNQPQHFGDGTRLSIL.

V is TRBV5-4 and J is TRBJ1-2; TRBD1 might be the D (5 bases). V was pared by 0 bases and J by 8 bases, with 14 bases between. This CDR3 is built from 14 residues. CDR1 and CDR2 (germline): SGHNT, YYREEE (reference sequence). CDR3 sequence reads: CASSLGQSVGGYTF. The CDR3 DNA sequence: TGTGCCAGCAGCTTGGGACAGTCAGTGGGAGGCTACACCTTC.

This clonotype was recorded many times. V gene TRBV7-2 combines with J gene TRBJ1-6; maybe TRBD1 (6 bases). This CDR3 spans 14 amino acids. Germline CDR1 SGHTA, CDR2 FQGNSA. Trimming removed 5 bases at V and 14 bases at J, with 19 bases between. CDR3 amino acids: CASSNGQHQGTLHF. The CDR3 nucleotides are TGTGCCAGCAGCAATGGACAGCACCAAGGTACCCTCCACTTT. Full variable domain (rest looked up from reference TRBV7-2 and TRBJ1-6): GAGVSQSPSNKVTEKGKDVELRCDPISGHTALYWYRQSLGQGLEFLIYFQGNSAPDKSGLPSDRFSAERTGGSVSTLTIQRTQQEDSAVYLCASSNGQHQGTLHFGNGTRLTVT.

This clonotype showed up just a few times. This chain uses TRBV29-1 with TRBJ2-7; 7 bases agree with TRBD2. The CDR3 runs 15 residues. Germline-derived CDR1 and CDR2 are SQVTM and ANQGSEA. J lost 5 bases, V lost 4 bases, and 14 bases had no gene match. The CDR3 loop is CSVVIYAGDSNEQYF. The CDR3 DNA sequence: TGCAGCGTTGTGATCTACGCGGGAGACTCTAACGAGCAGTACTTC.

The chain is built from TRBV7-2 and TRBJ2-5; the D gene is possibly TRBD1 (5 bases). The V gene's germline CDR1 is SGHTA and CDR2 FQGNSA. Trimming shortened V by 4 bases and J by 9 bases, and 15 bases separated the two germline ends. This CDR3 has 13 residues. CDR3 residues: CASSSRRGQPQYF. The CDR3 DNA is TGTGCCAGCAGCTCCCGTAGGGGCCAGCCCCAGTACTTC.